This T cell receptor (beta chain) was sequenced for a study of CD8+ T cells in alopecia areata. Extracted RNA was reverse transcribed, and the resulting cDNA served as sequencing template. Produced via immunoSEQ multiplex PCR; TCRdb's table is partial and in-frame only. The table includes some 180,000 clones, 40% to 65% detected once. The germline V gene encodes CDR1 SQVTM and CDR2 ANQGSEA. The V end was cut by 1 base, the J end by 3 bases, with 3 bases between. The CDR3 runs to 11 residues. As for treatment: oral pan-JAK inhibitor, 5-10 mg twice daily. The chain couples TRBV29-1 to TRBJ1-1; D unclear. This clonotype was obtained from a human donor with alopecia areata. Specimen: CD8+ T cells sorted from blood, collected at week 24, from a patient treated with tofacitinib. CDR3: CSVEVYTEAFF. The CDR3 coding sequence is TGCAGCGTTGAAGTATACACTGAAGCTTTCTTT.